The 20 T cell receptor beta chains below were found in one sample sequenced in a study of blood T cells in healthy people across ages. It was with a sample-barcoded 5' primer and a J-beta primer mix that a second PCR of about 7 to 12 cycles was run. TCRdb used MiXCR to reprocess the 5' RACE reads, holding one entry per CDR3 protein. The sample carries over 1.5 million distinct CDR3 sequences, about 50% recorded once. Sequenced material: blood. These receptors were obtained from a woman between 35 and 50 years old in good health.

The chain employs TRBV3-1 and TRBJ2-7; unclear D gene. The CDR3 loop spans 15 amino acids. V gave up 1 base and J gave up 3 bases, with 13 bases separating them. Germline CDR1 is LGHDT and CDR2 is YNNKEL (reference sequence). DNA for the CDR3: TGTGCCAGCAGCCAAGGTGACCCGGTTCTCTACGAGCAGTACTTC. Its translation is CASSQGDPVLYEQYF.

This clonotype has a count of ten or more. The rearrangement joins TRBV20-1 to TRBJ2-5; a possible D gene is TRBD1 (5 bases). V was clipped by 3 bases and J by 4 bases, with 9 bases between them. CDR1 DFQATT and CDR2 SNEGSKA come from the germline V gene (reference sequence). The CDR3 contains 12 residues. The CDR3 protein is CSARGRGETQYF. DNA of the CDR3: TGCAGTGCTAGGGGGCGCGGAGAGACCCAGTACTTC.

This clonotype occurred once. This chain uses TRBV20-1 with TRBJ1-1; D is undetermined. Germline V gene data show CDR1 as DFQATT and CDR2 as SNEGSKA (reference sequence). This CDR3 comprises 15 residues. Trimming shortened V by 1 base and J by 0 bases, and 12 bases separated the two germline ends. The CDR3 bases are TGCAGTGCTAGAGGGGATATGTCCTTGAACACTGAAGCTTTCTTT. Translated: CSARGDMSLNTEAFF.

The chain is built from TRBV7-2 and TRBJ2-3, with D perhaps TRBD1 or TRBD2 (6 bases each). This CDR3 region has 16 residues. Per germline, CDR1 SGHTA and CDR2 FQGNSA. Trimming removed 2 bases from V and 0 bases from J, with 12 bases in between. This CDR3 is CASSLRGGQSTDTQYF. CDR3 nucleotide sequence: TGTGCCAGCAGCTTAAGAGGGGGGCAAAGCACAGATACGCAGTATTTT.

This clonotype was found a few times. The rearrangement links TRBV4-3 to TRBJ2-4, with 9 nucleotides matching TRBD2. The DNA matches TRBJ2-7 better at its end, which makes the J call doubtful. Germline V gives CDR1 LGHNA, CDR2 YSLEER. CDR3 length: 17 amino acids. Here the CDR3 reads CASSQDHRTSVRYEQYF. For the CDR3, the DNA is TGCGCCAGCAGCCAAGATCACAGGACTAGCGTCAGGTACGAGCAGTACTTC.

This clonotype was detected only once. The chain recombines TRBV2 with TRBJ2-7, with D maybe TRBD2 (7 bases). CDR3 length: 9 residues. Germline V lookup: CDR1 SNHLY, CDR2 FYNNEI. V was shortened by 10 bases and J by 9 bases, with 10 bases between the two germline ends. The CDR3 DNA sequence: TGTGCCATGGGGGGGGCGCAGTACTTC. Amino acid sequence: CAMGGAQYF.

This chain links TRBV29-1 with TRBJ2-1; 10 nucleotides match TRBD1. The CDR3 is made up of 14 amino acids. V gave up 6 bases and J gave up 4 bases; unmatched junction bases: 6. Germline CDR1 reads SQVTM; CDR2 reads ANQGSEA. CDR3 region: CSVRRQGAYNEQFF. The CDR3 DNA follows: TGCAGCGTAAGGAGACAGGGGGCATACAATGAGCAGTTCTTC.

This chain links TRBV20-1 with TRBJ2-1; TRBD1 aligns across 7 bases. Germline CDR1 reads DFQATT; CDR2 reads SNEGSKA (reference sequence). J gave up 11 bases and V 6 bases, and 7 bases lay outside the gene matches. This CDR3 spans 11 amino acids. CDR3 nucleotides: TGCAGTGCGGCACAGGGGAGTAAGCAGTTCTTC. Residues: CSAAQGSKQFF.

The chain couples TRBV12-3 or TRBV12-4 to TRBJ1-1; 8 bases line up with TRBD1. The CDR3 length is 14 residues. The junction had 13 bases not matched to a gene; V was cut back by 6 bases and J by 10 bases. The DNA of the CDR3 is TGTGCCAGCAGATCGACAGGGGTTCGCGATGGAGCTTTCTTT. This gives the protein CASRSTGVRDGAFF.

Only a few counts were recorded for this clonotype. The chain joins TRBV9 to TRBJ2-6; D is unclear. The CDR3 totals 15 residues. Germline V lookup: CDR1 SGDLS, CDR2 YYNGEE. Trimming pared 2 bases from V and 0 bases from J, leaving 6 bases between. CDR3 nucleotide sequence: TGTGCCAGCAGCGTTCCAGGCTCTGGGGCCAACGTCCTGACTTTC. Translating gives CASSVPGSGANVLTF.

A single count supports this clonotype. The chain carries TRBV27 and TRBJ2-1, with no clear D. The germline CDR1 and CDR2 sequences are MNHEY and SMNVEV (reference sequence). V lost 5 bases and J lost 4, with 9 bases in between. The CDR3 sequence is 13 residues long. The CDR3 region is CASSVIGYNEQFF. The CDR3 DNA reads TGTGCCAGCAGTGTAATAGGTTACAATGAGCAGTTCTTC.

The CDR3 region has the DNA TGTGCCAGCGGGGGTGAGGGCAATGAGCAGTTCTTC. Translation: CASGGEGNEQFF. This chain joins TRBV2 and TRBJ2-1, with D perhaps TRBD1 or TRBD2 (5 bases each). V lost 8 bases and J lost 6, with 11 bases in between. The germline V gene has CDR1 SNHLY and CDR2 FYNNEI. This CDR3 has 12 residues.

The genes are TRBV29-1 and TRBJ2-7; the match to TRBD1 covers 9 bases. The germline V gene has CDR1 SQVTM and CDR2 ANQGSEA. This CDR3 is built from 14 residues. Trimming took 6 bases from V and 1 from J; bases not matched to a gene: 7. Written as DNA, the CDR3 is TGCAGCGTCAACGGACAGGGGTCGTCCTACGAGCAGTACTTC. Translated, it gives CSVNGQGSSYEQYF.

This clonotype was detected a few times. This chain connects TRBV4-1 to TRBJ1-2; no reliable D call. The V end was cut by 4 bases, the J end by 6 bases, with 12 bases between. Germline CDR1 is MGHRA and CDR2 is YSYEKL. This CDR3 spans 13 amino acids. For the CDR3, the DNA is TGCGCCAGCAGCCGGGTTGCATCTAATGGCTACACCTTC. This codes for CASSRVASNGYTF.

CDR3 protein: CASSVGAETYNEQFF. DNA for the CDR3: TGTGCCAGCAGCGTAGGAGCGGAGACGTACAATGAGCAGTTCTTC. V and J are TRBV9 and TRBJ2-1; D is perhaps TRBD2 (5 bases). The CDR3 loop spans 15 amino acids. Germline CDR1 and CDR2: SGDLS and YYNGEE. The germline V and J ends were trimmed by 0 bases and 4 bases, with 11 bases remaining between them.

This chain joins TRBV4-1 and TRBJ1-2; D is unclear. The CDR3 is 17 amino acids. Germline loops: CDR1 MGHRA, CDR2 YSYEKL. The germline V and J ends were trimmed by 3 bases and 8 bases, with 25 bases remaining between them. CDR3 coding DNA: TGCGCCAGCAGCCACGTCGCGGAGGTTGGTGCCCCTAAAGGCTACACCTTC. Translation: CASSHVAEVGAPKGYTF.

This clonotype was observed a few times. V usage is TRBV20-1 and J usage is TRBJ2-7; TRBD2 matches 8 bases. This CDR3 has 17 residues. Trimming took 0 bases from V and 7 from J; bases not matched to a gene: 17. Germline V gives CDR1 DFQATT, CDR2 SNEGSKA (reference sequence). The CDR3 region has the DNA TGCAGTGCTAGAGACCCCTTCGGTAGCGGGGCCCCACCTGAGCAGTACTTC. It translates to CSARDPFGSGAPPEQYF.

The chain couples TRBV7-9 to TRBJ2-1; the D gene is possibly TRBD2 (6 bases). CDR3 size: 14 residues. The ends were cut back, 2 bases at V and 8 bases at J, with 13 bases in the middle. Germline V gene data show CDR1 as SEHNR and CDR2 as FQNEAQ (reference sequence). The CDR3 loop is CASSLTGGFDEQFF. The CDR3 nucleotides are TGTGCCAGCAGCTTAACTGGGGGGTTCGATGAGCAGTTCTTC. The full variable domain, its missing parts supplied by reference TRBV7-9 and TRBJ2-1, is DTGVSQNPRHKITKRGQNVTFRCDPISEHNRLYWYRQTLGQGPEFLTYFQNEAQLEKSRLLSDRFSAERPKGSFSTLEIQRTEQGDSAMYLCASSLTGGFDEQFFGPGTRLTVL.

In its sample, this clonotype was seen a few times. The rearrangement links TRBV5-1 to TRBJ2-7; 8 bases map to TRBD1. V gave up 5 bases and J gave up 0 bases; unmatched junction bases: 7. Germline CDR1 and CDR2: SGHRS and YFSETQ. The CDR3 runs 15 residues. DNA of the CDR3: TGCGCCAGCAGGCCACCGGGACAGGTCTCCTACGAGCAGTACTTC. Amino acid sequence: CASRPPGQVSYEQYF.

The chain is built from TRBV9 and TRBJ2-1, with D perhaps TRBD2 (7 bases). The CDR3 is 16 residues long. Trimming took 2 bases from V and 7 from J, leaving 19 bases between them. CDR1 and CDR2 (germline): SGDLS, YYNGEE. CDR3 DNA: TGTGCCAGCAGCGTCTCGGAGTGGGGGGGCCAAAATGAGCAGTTCTTC. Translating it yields CASSVSEWGGQNEQFF.